Here is one T cell receptor (beta chain) with its context. Unmatched junction bases numbered 14, after V lost 2 bases and J lost 3 bases. The CDR3 has 18 residues. From germline, CDR1 is SGHTA and CDR2 FQGNSA. The data belong to a study of cytomegalovirus exposure and HLA in healthy donors. Across the whole study: Genotyping showed 81% of a few hundred donors falling in the Caucasian-associated ancestry cluster.

Use of 60 Vbeta and 13 Jbeta primers characterized the PCR. The table came from immunoSEQ multiplex PCR; TCRdb's copy has only in-frame clones and leaves some out. The sample's table shows around 200,000 clones. Sequencing used PBMCs. The receptor's source is a woman in her 30s in good health and CMV-seropositive. This chain links TRBV7-2 with TRBJ2-3; 7 bases match TRBD2. The CDR3 spells CASSLILGGSTTTDTQYF. The CDR3 nucleotides are TGTGCCAGCAGCTTAATCCTTGGCGGGAGTACGACGACAGATACGCAGTATTTT.